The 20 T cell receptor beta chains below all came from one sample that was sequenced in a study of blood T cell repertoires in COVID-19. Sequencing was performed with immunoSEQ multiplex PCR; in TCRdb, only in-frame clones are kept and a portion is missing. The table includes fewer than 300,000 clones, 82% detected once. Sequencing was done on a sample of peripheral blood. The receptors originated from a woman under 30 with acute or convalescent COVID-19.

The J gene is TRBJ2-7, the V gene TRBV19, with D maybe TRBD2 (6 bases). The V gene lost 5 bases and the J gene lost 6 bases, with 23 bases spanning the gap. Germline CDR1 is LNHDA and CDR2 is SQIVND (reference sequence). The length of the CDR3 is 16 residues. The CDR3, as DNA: TGTGCCAGTAGTGCCATCATCGGCGGGAAAGGCTCCGAGCAGTACTTC. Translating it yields CASSAIIGGKGSEQYF.

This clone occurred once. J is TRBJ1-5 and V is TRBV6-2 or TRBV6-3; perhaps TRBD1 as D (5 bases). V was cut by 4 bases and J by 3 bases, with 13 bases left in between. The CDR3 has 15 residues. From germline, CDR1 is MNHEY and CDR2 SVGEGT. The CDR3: CASSWGTGANQPQHF. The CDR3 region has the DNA TGTGCCAGCAGTTGGGGGACGGGAGCCAATCAGCCCCAGCATTTT.

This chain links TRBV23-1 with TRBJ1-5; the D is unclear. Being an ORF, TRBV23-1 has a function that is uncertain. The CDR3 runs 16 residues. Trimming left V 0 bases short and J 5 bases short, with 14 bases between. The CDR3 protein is CASSQSSAAGDQPQHF. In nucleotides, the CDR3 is TGCGCCAGCAGTCAATCTTCCGCCGCCGGGGATCAGCCCCAGCATTTT.

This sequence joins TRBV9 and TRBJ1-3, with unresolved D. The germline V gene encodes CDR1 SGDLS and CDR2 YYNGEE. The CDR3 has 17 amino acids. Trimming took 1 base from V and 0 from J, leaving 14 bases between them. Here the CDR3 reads CASSVFGGSLSGNTIYF. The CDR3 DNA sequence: TGTGCCAGCAGCGTATTCGGCGGATCGCTCTCTGGAAACACCATATATTTT. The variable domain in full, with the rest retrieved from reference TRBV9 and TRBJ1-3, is DSGVTQTPKHLITATGQRVTLRCSPRSGDLSVYWYQQSLDQGLQFLIQYYNGEERAKGNILERFSAQQFPDLHSELNLSSLELGDSALYFCASSVFGGSLSGNTIYFGEGSWLTVV.

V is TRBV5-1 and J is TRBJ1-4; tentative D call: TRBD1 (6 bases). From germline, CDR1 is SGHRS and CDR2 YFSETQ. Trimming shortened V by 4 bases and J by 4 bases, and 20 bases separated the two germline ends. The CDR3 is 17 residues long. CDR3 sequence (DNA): TGCGCCAGCAGCGATCCCGGGGGGGCAGCCTATAATGAAAAACTGTTTTTT. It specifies CASSDPGGAAYNEKLFF.

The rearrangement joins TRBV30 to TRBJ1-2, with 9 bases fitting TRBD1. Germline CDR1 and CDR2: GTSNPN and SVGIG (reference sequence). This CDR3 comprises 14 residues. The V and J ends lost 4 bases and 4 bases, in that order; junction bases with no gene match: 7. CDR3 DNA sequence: TGTGCCTGGACCTCCGGGGACAGGGTCTATGGCTACACCTTC. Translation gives CAWTSGDRVYGYTF.

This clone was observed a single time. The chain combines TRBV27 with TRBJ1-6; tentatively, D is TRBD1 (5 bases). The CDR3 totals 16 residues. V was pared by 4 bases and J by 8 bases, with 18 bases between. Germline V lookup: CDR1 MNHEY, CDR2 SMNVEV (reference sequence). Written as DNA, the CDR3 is TGTGCCAGCAGTTCCCGGCCGGGGGGTTCTTATTCACCCCTCCACTTT. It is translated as CASSSRPGGSYSPLHF.

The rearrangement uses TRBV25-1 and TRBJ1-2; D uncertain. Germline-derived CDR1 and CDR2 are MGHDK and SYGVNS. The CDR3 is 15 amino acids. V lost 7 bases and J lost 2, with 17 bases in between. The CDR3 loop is CASKAGSTTNYGYTF. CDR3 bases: TGTGCCAGCAAGGCGGGGTCGACGACAAACTATGGCTACACCTTC.

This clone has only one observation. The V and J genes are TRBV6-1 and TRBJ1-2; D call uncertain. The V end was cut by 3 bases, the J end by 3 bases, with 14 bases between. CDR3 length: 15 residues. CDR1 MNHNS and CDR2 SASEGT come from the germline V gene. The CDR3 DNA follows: TGTGCCAGCAGTGATCCCGGGCTAGCCTACTATGGCTACACCTTC. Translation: CASSDPGLAYYGYTF.

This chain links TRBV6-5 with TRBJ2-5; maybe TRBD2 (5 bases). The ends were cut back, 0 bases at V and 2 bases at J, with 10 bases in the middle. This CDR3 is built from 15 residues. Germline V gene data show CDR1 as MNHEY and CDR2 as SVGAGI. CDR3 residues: CASSYSILEQETQYF. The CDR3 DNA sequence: TGTGCCAGCAGTTACTCGATACTAGAACAAGAGACCCAGTACTTC.

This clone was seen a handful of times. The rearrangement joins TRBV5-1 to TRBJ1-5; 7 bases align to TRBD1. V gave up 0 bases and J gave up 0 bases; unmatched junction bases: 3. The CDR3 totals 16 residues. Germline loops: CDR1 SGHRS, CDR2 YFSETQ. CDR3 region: CASSLGDSPSNQPQHF. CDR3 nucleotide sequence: TGCGCCAGCAGCTTGGGGGACAGCCCTAGCAATCAGCCCCAGCATTTT.

The CDR3: CASSWAGTSGYNEQFF. In DNA form, the CDR3 reads TGCGCCAGCAGCTGGGCAGGGACTAGCGGATACAATGAGCAGTTCTTC. The chain is built from TRBV5-1 and TRBJ2-1; 11 nucleotides match TRBD2. The CDR3 contains 16 residues. With V trimmed by 3 bases and J by 4 bases, 6 bases remained unmatched. CDR1 and CDR2 from the germline V gene are SGHRS and YFSETQ.

CDR3: CASSSQLAGPQETQYF. DNA of the CDR3: TGCGCCAGCAGCTCCCAACTAGCGGGGCCCCAAGAGACCCAGTACTTC. The rearrangement joins TRBV5-1 to TRBJ2-5; TRBD2 aligns across 10 bases. V shed 3 bases, J shed 1 base, and the junction held 6 bases outside the gene matches. CDR3 length: 16 residues. Germline V gene lookup returns CDR1 SGHRS and CDR2 YFSETQ.

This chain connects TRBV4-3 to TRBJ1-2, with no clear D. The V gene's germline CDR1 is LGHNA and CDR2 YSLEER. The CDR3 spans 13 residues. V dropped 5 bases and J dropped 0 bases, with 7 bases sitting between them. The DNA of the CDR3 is TGCGCCAGCAGCTCACACACTAACTATGGCTACACCTTC. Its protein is CASSSHTNYGYTF.

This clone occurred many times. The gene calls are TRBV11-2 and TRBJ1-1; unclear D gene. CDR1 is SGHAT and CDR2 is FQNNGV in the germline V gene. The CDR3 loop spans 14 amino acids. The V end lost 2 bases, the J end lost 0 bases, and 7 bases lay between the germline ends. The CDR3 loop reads CASSLTGLNTEAFF. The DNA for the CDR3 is TGTGCCAGCAGCTTAACGGGATTGAACACTGAAGCTTTCTTT.

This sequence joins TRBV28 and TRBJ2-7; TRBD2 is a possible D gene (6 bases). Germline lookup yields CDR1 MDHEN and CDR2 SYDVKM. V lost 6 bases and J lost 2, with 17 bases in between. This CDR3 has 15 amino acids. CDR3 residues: CASRGSGSGPYEQYF. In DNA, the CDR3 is TGTGCCAGCAGGGGGTCGGGTAGCGGACCCTACGAGCAGTACTTC.

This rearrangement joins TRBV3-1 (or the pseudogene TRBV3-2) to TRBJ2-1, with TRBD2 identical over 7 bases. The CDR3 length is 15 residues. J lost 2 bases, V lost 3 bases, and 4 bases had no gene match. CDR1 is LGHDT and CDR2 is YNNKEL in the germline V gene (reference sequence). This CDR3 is CASSQAGVTYNEQFF. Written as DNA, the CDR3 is TGTGCCAGCAGCCAGGCGGGAGTCACCTACAATGAGCAGTTCTTC.

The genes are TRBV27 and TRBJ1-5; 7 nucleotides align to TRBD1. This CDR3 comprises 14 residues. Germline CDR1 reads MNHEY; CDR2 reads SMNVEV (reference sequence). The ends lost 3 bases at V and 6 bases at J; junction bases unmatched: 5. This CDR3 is CASSLEGAGQPQHF. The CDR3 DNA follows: TGTGCCAGCAGTTTGGAGGGGGCAGGTCAGCCCCAGCATTTT.

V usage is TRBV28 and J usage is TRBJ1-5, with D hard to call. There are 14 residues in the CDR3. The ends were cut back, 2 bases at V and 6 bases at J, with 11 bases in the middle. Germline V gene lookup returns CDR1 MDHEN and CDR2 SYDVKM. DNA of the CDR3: TGTGCCAGCAGTTTAATCGGTAGTATTCAGCCCCAGCATTTT. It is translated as CASSLIGSIQPQHF. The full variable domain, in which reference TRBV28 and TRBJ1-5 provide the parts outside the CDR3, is DVKVTQSSRYLVKRTGEKVFLECVQDMDHENMFWYRQDPGLGLRLIYFSYDVKMKEKGDIPEGYSVSREKKERFSLILESASTNQTSMYLCASSLIGSIQPQHFGDGTRLSIL.

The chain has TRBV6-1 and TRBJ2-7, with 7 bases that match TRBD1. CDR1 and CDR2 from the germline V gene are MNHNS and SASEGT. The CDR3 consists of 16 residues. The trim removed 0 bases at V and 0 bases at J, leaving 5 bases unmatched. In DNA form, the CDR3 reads TGTGCCAGCAGTGAAGCGTGGACAGGCAGCTCCTACGAGCAGTACTTC. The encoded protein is CASSEAWTGSSYEQYF.